This TCR beta chain emerged from a study of T cell clonotyping in hematopoietic cell transplantation. Sample time point: recipient sample about 28 days before transplant, after cytoreduction. Recipient blood drawn about 28 days pretransplant and days 30, 100, 180 after. The repertoire was sequenced with immunoSEQ multiplex PCR; TCRdb's copy has only in-frame clones and lacks some. The sample carries 25,000 to 35,000 clones, 90% to 95% recorded once. Study-level points and caveats: Recipient TCR diversity dropped after transplant; expanded clonotypes rose from day 30 to 180.

Remarks on this clone: Antigen specificity is unknown.

The CDR3 runs to 14 residues. The germline CDR1 and CDR2 sequences are MNHEY and SVGAGI. The V gene lost 0 bases and the J gene lost 6 bases, with 11 bases spanning the gap. J is TRBJ1-1 and V is TRBV6-5, with no clear D. Sequencing used peripheral blood mononuclear cells, obtained before stem cell transplant. This TCR was sampled from a man in his forties or fifties with acute myeloid leukemia. Some clones in this sample may be carry-over from other donors' samples. DNA of the CDR3: TGTGCCAGCAGTTACTCTGAGACTGGATCTGAAGCTTTCTTT. Translating it yields CASSYSETGSEAFF.